A single sample gave rise to the 8 T cell receptor beta chains below, sequenced in a study of shared clonotypes between healthy human individuals. Assay used: immunoSEQ multiplex PCR; TCRdb lists only in-frame clones, some missing. Altogether just over 2,000,000 clones are present, about 95% being singletons, with the ten largest covering roughly 1.1%. CD45RO-negative cells were positively selected for CCR7, leaving out terminally differentiated effector memory CD45RA+ cells. Sequenced sample: naive CD8+ T cells sorted from blood. These receptors all stem from a man aged 18 to 30 in good health.

V gene TRBV7-9 combines with J gene TRBJ2-5, with TRBD2 matching over 8 bases. Germline trimming cut 6 bases from V and 3 bases from J; bases unmatched to any gene: 9. The CDR3 sequence is 15 residues long. Germline values: CDR1 SEHNR, CDR2 FQNEAQ (reference sequence). The CDR3 DNA reads as TGTGCCAGCAGGTCTCCGGGACTAGGGGAAGAGACCCAGTACTTC. It encodes CASRSPGLGEETQYF.

The genes are TRBV7-2 and TRBJ2-7; the D is unclear. Germline CDR1 SGHTA, CDR2 FQGNSA. CDR3 length equals 13 residues. Trimming pared 0 bases from V and 3 bases from J, leaving 6 bases between. CDR3 sequence: CASSLAPYYEQYF. The DNA of the CDR3 is TGTGCCAGCAGCTTAGCGCCCTACTACGAGCAGTACTTC.

This chain joins TRBV7-9 and TRBJ2-7; D remains unclear. Germline-derived CDR1 and CDR2 are SEHNR and FQNEAQ (reference sequence). The CDR3 totals 15 residues. Between the trimmed V and J ends, which lost 5 bases and 5 bases, there was a span of 19 bases. In DNA form, the CDR3 reads TGTGCCAGCAGCACTACACTCCCCTCCTTTCACGAGCAGTACTTC. This gives the protein CASSTTLPSFHEQYF.

The chain recombines TRBV9 with TRBJ2-2; the D is unclear. CDR3 size: 13 residues. Germline CDR1 and CDR2: SGDLS and YYNGEE. With 4 bases removed from V and 2 bases from J, the gap between germline ends came to 6 bases. The CDR3 protein is CASSPLNTGELFF. DNA of the CDR3: TGTGCCAGCAGCCCCCTAAACACCGGGGAGCTGTTTTTT.

The genes are TRBV27 and TRBJ1-1; 9 bases match TRBD1. CDR1 and CDR2 (germline): MNHEY, SMNVEV (reference sequence). V lost 4 bases to trimming and J lost 5 bases; unmatched junction nucleotides: 5. This CDR3 has 14 residues. In DNA form, the CDR3 reads TGTGCCAGCAGTTGGGGACAGGGAGAAACTGAAGCTTTCTTT. Translation: CASSWGQGETEAFF.

The gene calls are TRBV7-6 and TRBJ2-7; no firm D call. Germline V CDR1 and CDR2: SGHVS, FNYEAQ. This CDR3 comprises 14 residues. The V and J ends lost 3 bases and 4 bases respectively, with 13 bases between them. DNA for the CDR3: TGTGCCAGCAGCTTCCAGGACGGCACGTACGAGCAGTACTTC. Amino acids: CASSFQDGTYEQYF.

The DNA of the CDR3 is TGTGCCAGCAAGCGCGACGTAACCTACGAGCAGTACTTC. Translation: CASKRDVTYEQYF. The chain uses TRBV2 and TRBJ2-7; no definite D call. CDR1 is SNHLY, CDR2 FYNNEI, per germline. V was shortened by 7 bases and J by 2 bases, with 12 bases between the two germline ends. The CDR3 totals 13 residues.

The J gene is TRBJ1-3, the V gene TRBV11-2; D is undetermined. Germline CDR1 SGHAT, CDR2 FQNNGV. Trimming shortened V by 4 bases and J by 9 bases, and 28 bases separated the two germline ends. This CDR3 is built from 18 residues. The chain's CDR3 is CASSSHKDQPYVETTIYF. The CDR3 nucleotides are TGTGCCAGCAGCTCGCACAAGGACCAGCCGTACGTCGAAACCACCATATATTTT. The full variable domain, in which reference TRBV11-2 and TRBJ1-3 provide the parts outside the CDR3, is EAGVAQSPRYKIIEKRQSVAFWCNPISGHATLYWYQQILGQGPKLLIQFQNNGVVDDSQLPKDRFSAERLKGVDSTLKIQPAKLEDSAVYLCASSSHKDQPYVETTIYFGEGSWLTVV.